Reported below is one T cell receptor (beta chain). The antigen remains undetermined. TCRdb passed the reads through MiXCR, listing each CDR3 protein once. The sample has 700,000 to 950,000 distinct CDR3 sequences, about 33% seen once; the top ten hold about an eighth. The data belong to a study of T cell repertoires in cytomegalovirus infection. The CDR3 runs to 14 residues. CDR1 is MNHEY, CDR2 SVGEGT, per germline. V was shortened by 2 bases and J by 1 base, with 8 bases between the two germline ends. This chain uses TRBV6-2 or TRBV6-3 with TRBJ1-1; D gene uncertain. This TCR came from a human donor in good health (CMV status not recorded). Some clones in this sample may be carry-over from other donors' samples. Specimen: cultured CD8+ T cells from PBMCs, collected from culture after CMV antigen stimulation. The CDR3 protein is CASSYSLRNTEAFF. CDR3 nucleotides: TGTGCCAGCAGTTACAGTCTCAGGAACACTGAAGCTTTCTTT.